This record covers a single T cell receptor (beta chain). Its matching antigen is unknown. This record belongs to a study of beta chain features in type 1 diabetes. In the study overall: Examination covered around 110 million sorted cells spanning all samples. Study-level results: Among patients, naive, central memory and Treg TCRB repertoires appeared more similar than among healthy donors. Shortening that was moderate but significant affected the TCRB CDR3s of Type 1 diabetes patients in all four CD4+ subsets.

The sequenced template was cDNA made from the entire isolated RNA. TCRdb's table, derived via immunoSEQ multiplex PCR, lists solely in-frame clones and lacks some. There are 500,000 to 800,000 clones in the sample; approximately 13% occur only once, and more than 0.095% lies in the top ten. The CDR3 extends over 16 amino acids. Germline assignment: CDR1 LGHNA and CDR2 YSLEER. V dropped 4 bases and J dropped 6; count of bases not matched to a gene: 13. The chain couples TRBV4-3 to TRBJ1-2; 8 bases line up with TRBD1. The receptor was derived from a man between 25 and 39 years old with type 1 diabetes. Specimen: naive CD4+ T cells from blood. The CDR3 nucleotides are TGCGCCAGCAGCCCCTGGACAGGGTTGGGGGGAGATGGCTACACCTTC. Residues: CASSPWTGLGGDGYTF.